These T cell receptor beta chains were read from a single sample in a study of OX40 agonist ivuxolimab in advanced cancers. TCRdb's copy holds only in-frame clones and misses some; the assay was immunoSEQ multiplex PCR. The sample carries 30,000 to 35,000 clones, less than 80% recorded once. Sequencing was performed on CD4+ or CD8+ T cells sorted from blood, taken in a trial of the OX40 agonist ivuxolimab. The receptors were sampled from an adult with an advanced solid tumor such as melanoma, head and neck, liver or kidney cancer. Both conserved end residues are part of each CDR3. A D gene is named only where the DNA matches it firmly. A clone size is listed for some rows: how often the clone was seen (once, few, many), or a class if it is expanded.

D: NA; J: TRBJ1-4; size: NA; V: TRBV7-8; CDR3: CASSYREGVTNEKLFF; DNA: TGTGCCAGCAGCTACCGAGAGGGGGTAACTAATGAAAAACTGTTTTTT
D: TRBD2; J: TRBJ2-5; size: NA; V: TRBV19; CDR3: CASSGGTSGVQETQYF; DNA: TGTGCCAGTAGTGGGGGGACTAGCGGGGTCCAAGAGACCCAGTACTTC
D: TRBD1; J: TRBJ2-7; size: NA; V: TRBV15; CDR3: CATSRDRETGTEQYF; DNA: TGTGCCACCAGCAGAGATAGGGAGACAGGGACCGAGCAGTACTTC
D: NA; J: TRBJ1-1; size: NA; V: TRBV11-2; CDR3: CASSARGNTEAFF; DNA: TGTGCCAGCAGCGCCAGGGGTAACACTGAAGCTTTCTTT
D: NA; J: TRBJ2-7; size: NA; V: TRBV4-1; CDR3: CASKGGGGEQYF; DNA: TGCGCCAGCAAAGGGGGGGGCGGCGAGCAGTACTTC
D: NA; J: TRBJ2-5; size: NA; V: TRBV7-9; CDR3: CASSGPGFQETQYF; DNA: TGTGCCAGCAGTGGTCCGGGGTTCCAAGAGACCCAGTACTTC
D: TRBD1; J: TRBJ2-7; size: NA; V: TRBV10-3; CDR3: CAISESSPGQSSYEQYF; DNA: TGTGCCATCAGTGAGTCTTCCCCGGGACAGAGCTCCTACGAGCAGTACTTC
D: NA; J: TRBJ1-2; size: NA; V: TRBV5-1; CDR3: CASSLLGGNYGYTF; DNA: TGCGCCAGCAGCTTGCTTGGGGGGAACTATGGCTACACCTTC
D: NA; J: TRBJ1-5; size: few; V: TRBV7-9; CDR3: CASSSTVNQPQHF; DNA: TGTGCTAGCAGTTCGACAGTTAATCAGCCCCAGCATTTT
D: NA; J: TRBJ1-1; size: NA; V: TRBV5-4; CDR3: CASRAGLGTEAFF; DNA: TGTGCCAGCAGGGCCGGGCTCGGCACTGAAGCTTTCTTT
D: NA; J: TRBJ1-3; size: NA; V: TRBV5-5; CDR3: CASSLDLWGERGNTIYF; DNA: TGTGCCAGCAGCTTGGACCTGTGGGGGGAACGAGGAAACACCATATATTTT
D: NA; J: TRBJ1-2; size: NA; V: TRBV6-5; CDR3: CASSYSNSGYTF; DNA: TGTGCCAGCAGTTACTCTAACTCTGGCTACACCTTC
D: TRBD1; J: TRBJ1-5; size: NA; V: TRBV7-2; CDR3: CASSIRQGNQPQHF; DNA: TGTGCCAGCAGCATCAGACAGGGAAATCAGCCCCAGCATTTT
D: TRBD1; J: TRBJ1-6; size: NA; V: TRBV7-6; CDR3: CASSYGQGAENSPLHF; DNA: TGTGCCAGCAGCTATGGACAGGGGGCGGAGAATTCACCCCTCCACTTT
D: NA; J: TRBJ1-6; size: NA; V: TRBV19; CDR3: CASSGEGWNSPLHF; DNA: TGTGCCAGTAGTGGTGAGGGGTGGAATTCACCCCTCCACTTT
D: TRBD1; J: TRBJ1-1; size: few; V: TRBV19; CDR3: CASMGTESTEAFF; DNA: TGTGCCAGTATGGGGACAGAGTCTACTGAAGCTTTCTTT
D: NA; J: TRBJ1-4; size: NA; V: TRBV7-2; CDR3: CASRQGHVNEKLFF; DNA: TGTGCCAGCCGCCAGGGCCACGTTAATGAAAAACTGTTTTTT
D: TRBD1; J: TRBJ1-3; size: NA; V: TRBV9; CDR3: CASSRQGDLRSPGNTIYF; DNA: TGTGCCAGCAGCCGACAGGGGGACCTCCGATCGCCGGGAAACACCATATATTTT
D: NA; J: TRBJ2-3; size: NA; V: TRBV4-1; CDR3: CASSQSHTDTQYF; DNA: TGCGCCAGCAGCCAGTCCCACACAGATACGCAGTATTTT
D: TRBD2; J: TRBJ2-1; size: few; V: TRBV2; CDR3: CASSVLTSGDSNEQFF; DNA: TGTGCCAGCAGTGTATTGACTAGCGGGGATTCTAATGAGCAGTTCTTC
D: NA; J: TRBJ2-7; size: NA; V: TRBV4-1; CDR3: CASSQFQGAGTYEQYF; DNA: TGCGCCAGCAGCCAATTCCAAGGGGCAGGAACCTACGAGCAGTACTTC
D: TRBD1; J: TRBJ1-2; size: few; V: TRBV27; CDR3: CASRTTGGGHYGYTF; DNA: TGTGCCAGCAGGACTACAGGGGGCGGTCACTATGGCTACACCTTC